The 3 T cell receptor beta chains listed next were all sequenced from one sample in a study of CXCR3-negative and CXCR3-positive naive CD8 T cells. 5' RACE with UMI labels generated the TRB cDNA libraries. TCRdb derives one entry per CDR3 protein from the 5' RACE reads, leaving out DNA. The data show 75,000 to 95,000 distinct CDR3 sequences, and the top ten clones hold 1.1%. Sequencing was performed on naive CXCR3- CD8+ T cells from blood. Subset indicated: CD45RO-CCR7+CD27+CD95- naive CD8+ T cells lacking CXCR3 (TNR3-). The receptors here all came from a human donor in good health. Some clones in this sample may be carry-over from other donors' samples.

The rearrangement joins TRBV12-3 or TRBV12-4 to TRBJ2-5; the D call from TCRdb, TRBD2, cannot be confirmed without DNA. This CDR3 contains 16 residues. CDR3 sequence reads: CASRLWDYRYQETQYF.

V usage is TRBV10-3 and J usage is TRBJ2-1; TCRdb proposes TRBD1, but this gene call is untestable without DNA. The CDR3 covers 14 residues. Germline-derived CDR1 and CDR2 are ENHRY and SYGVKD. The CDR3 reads CAISETDRDNEQFF.

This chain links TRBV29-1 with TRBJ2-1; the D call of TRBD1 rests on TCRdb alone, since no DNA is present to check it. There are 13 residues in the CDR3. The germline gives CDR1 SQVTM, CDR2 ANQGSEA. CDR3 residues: CSVYGTGPREQFF.